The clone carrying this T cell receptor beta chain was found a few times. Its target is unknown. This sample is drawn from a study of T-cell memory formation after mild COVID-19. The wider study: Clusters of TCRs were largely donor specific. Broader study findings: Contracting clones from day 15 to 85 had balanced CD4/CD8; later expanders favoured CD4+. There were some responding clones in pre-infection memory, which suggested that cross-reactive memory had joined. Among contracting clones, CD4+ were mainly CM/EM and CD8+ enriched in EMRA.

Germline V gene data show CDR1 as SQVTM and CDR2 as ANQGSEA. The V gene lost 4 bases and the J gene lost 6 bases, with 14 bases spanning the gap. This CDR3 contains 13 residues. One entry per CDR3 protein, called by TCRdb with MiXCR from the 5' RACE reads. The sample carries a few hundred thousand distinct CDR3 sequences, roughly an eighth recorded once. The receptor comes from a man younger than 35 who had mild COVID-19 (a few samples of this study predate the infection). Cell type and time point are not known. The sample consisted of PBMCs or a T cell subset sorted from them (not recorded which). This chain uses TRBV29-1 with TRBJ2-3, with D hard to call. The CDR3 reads CSVVAKRGDTQYF. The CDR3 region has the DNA TGCAGCGTTGTAGCCAAACGTGGGGATACGCAGTATTTT.